This TCR beta chain appears in the sequencing data of a study of OX40 agonist ivuxolimab in advanced cancers. Study-wide context: Ivuxolimab is a fully human IgG2 antibody that activates OX40 (CD134). Every patient in dose escalation had hepatocellular carcinoma, melanoma, renal cell or head and neck cancer.

Study observations and caveats: CD8+ T cells (on average) carried more expanded clones than CD4+ T cells. Relatively little clonal expansion, among the lowest observed, appeared in partial responders at 0.1-3.0 mg/kg.

On this clone: Its antigen is still unknown.

This CDR3 comprises 17 residues. CDR1 and CDR2 from the germline V gene are SEHNR and FQNEAQ (reference sequence). V shed 1 base and J 5 bases; nucleotides not matched to a gene: 2. Assay used: immunoSEQ multiplex PCR; TCRdb lists only in-frame clones, some missing. The top ten clones hold 0.82% of a sample with 90,000 to 100,000 clones, about nine tenths of them seen once. J is TRBJ2-2 and V is TRBV7-9; 15 nucleotides line up with TRBD2. The receptor comes from an adult with an advanced solid tumor such as melanoma, head and neck, liver or kidney cancer. The material sequenced was CD4+ or CD8+ T cells sorted from blood, taken in a trial of the OX40 agonist ivuxolimab. CDR3 in amino acids: CASSLDGTSGRTGELFF. The CDR3 DNA is TGTGCCAGCAGCTTAGATGGGACTAGCGGGAGGACCGGGGAGCTGTTTTTT.